The next 10 T cell receptor beta chains were all read from a single sample in a study of T cell repertoires in cytomegalovirus infection (dated by TCRdb to between 2018 and 2021). Instrument on record: Illumina HiSeq 1500. TCRdb ran its own pipeline on the public reads, namely fastp trimming at Q25 and MiXCR clone calling, and kept in-frame beta chains. Here each entry gathers all rows of one CDR3 protein and keeps the most common genes and DNA. This sample lists about 490,000 distinct CDR3 sequences; approximately 15% were detected once. The ten largest account for roughly 25% of the sample. The sample comprised CD8+ T cells from PBMCs. These receptors originate from a human donor in good health (CMV status not recorded). Some clones in this sample may be carry-over from other donors' samples.

This clonotype came up many times. The genes are TRBV6-1 and TRBJ2-7; no clear D. The CDR3 is 12 residues long. Per germline, CDR1 MNHNS and CDR2 SASEGT. V dropped 5 bases and J dropped 4 bases, with 9 bases sitting between them. The CDR3 DNA is TGTGCCAGCAGTTATGGAACTTACGAGCAGTACTTC. Its protein is CASSYGTYEQYF.

This clonotype has a handful of counts. The CDR3 sequence is CASMGLKRGGANTGELFF. Written as DNA, the CDR3 is TGTGCCAGTATGGGGCTGAAGCGGGGGGGCGCGAACACCGGGGAGCTGTTTTTT. The V call is TRBV19, the J call TRBJ2-2, with 10 nucleotides matching TRBD2. Germline CDR1 and CDR2: LNHDA and SQIVND (reference sequence). This CDR3 has 18 amino acids. V lost 7 bases, J lost 0 bases, and 11 bases stayed unmatched.

This clonotype was found a few times. The J gene is TRBJ2-7, the V gene TRBV30; D possibly corresponds to TRBD1 (6 bases). V lost 4 bases and J 4 bases, leaving 11 bases between the germline ends. This CDR3 region has 12 residues. CDR1 and CDR2 (germline): GTSNPN, SVGIG (reference sequence). CDR3 in amino acids: CAWKGERYEQYF. CDR3 DNA: TGTGCCTGGAAGGGGGAGAGGTACGAGCAGTACTTC.

This sequence joins TRBV27 and TRBJ2-7, with no clear D. Germline V lookup: CDR1 MNHEY, CDR2 SMNVEV (reference sequence). V shed 6 bases and J shed 4 bases, with 19 bases lying between them. The CDR3 runs to 15 residues. The CDR3 DNA is TGTGCCAGCAGGACCGGCACTTTAAAAACATACGAGCAGTACTTC. This codes for CASRTGTLKTYEQYF.

The V gene is TRBV5-1, the J gene TRBJ2-4; TRBD1 is a possible D gene (6 bases). With 4 bases removed from V and 2 bases from J, the gap between germline ends came to 10 bases. Germline V lookup: CDR1 SGHRS, CDR2 YFSETQ. The CDR3 runs to 14 residues. This CDR3 reads CASSKDSPKNIQYF. The CDR3 region has the DNA TGCGCCAGCAGCAAGGACAGTCCCAAAAACATTCAGTACTTC. Drawing the rest from reference TRBV5-1 and TRBJ2-4, the complete variable domain is KAGVTQTPRYLIKTRGQQVTLSCSPISGHRSVSWYQQTPGQGLQFLFEYFSETQRNKGNFPGRFSGRQFSNSRSEMNVSTLELGDSALYLCASSKDSPKNIQYFGAGTRLSVL.

This clonotype was detected a few times. The chain carries TRBV5-6 and TRBJ2-1; tentatively, D is TRBD1 or TRBD2 (5 bases each). Germline-derived CDR1 and CDR2 are SGHDT and YYEEEE. The V gene lost 6 bases and the J gene lost 0 bases, with 22 bases spanning the gap. The CDR3 consists of 18 residues. CDR3: CASTDLGGHASSYNEQFF. For the CDR3, the DNA is TGTGCCAGCACCGATCTTGGAGGACACGCGAGCTCCTACAATGAGCAGTTCTTC.

The table lists this clonotype with many counts. The genes are TRBV10-3 and TRBJ1-1; D remains unclear. The ends were cut back, 0 bases at V and 3 bases at J, with 14 bases in the middle. This CDR3 has 16 amino acids. Germline V gene sequence: CDR1 ENHRY, CDR2 SYGVKD. The CDR3: CAISESAGSGDTEAFF. The CDR3 DNA is TGTGCCATCAGTGAGTCGGCGGGCAGTGGGGACACTGAAGCTTTCTTT.

As concerns this clonotype: A much larger clone differs from this one at a single base, so this may be a read error. The V call is TRBV28, the J call TRBJ2-7; TRBD1 matches 7 bases. The V and J ends lost 6 bases and 3 bases, in that order; junction bases with no gene match: 8. The CDR3 consists of 14 residues. In germline, CDR1 is MDHEN, CDR2 SYDVKM. This CDR3 is CASSTRDRDYEQYF. CDR3 nucleotide sequence: TGTGCCAGCAGCACCCGGGACAGAGACTACGAGCAGTACTTC. Full variable domain (outside the CDR3, taken from reference TRBV28 and TRBJ2-7): DVKVTQSSRYLVKRTGEKVFLECVQDMDHENMFWYRQDPGLGLRLIYFSYDVKMKEKGDIPEGYSVSREKKERFSLILESASTNQTSMYLCASSTRDRDYEQYFGPGTRLTVT.

The chain is built from TRBV6-8 and TRBJ1-6; 8 nucleotides line up with TRBD1. CDR3 length equals 16 residues. With V trimmed by 0 bases and J by 5 bases, 3 bases remained unmatched. Germline V gene data show CDR1 as MNHGY and CDR2 as SAAAGT. The CDR3 protein is CASSYSTGAHNSPLHF. Here the CDR3 DNA reads TGTGCCAGCAGTTACTCGACAGGGGCCCATAATTCACCCCTCCACTTT.

This clonotype was found a few times. V and J are TRBV27 and TRBJ2-3; 7 positions agree with TRBD2. Germline values: CDR1 MNHEY, CDR2 SMNVEV (reference sequence). V was clipped by 2 bases and J by 2 bases; unmatched bases: 7. This CDR3 contains 16 residues. The CDR3 loop reads CASSLRGRVATDTQYF. The CDR3 bases are TGTGCCAGCAGTTTAAGAGGGAGGGTGGCCACAGATACGCAGTATTTT.